The clone carrying this T cell receptor beta chain was counted a few times. This specimen belongs to a study of cytomegalovirus exposure and HLA in healthy donors. PCR amplification relied on 60 Vbeta primers (plus 13 Jbeta primers). Produced via immunoSEQ multiplex PCR; TCRdb's table is partial and in-frame only. The data contain roughly 63,000 clones, more than 60% of them seen just once; the ten biggest clones take up roughly a quarter. Trimming cost V 3 bases and J 8 bases, with 11 bases left between them. From germline, CDR1 is LNHDA and CDR2 SQIVND (reference sequence). This CDR3 contains 14 residues.

The sequence came from a woman aged 35 to 49 in good health and CMV-seropositive. The rearrangement joins TRBV19 to TRBJ1-6; the D gene is possibly TRBD1 (6 bases). The source material was PBMCs. This CDR3 is CASSIRTEDSPLHF. CDR3 nucleotide sequence: TGTGCCAGTAGTATTCGGACAGAGGATTCACCCCTCCACTTT.